The rows below give T cell receptor beta chains drawn from one sample of a study of early T cells in non-severe SARS-CoV-2 infection. TCRdb redid the calling of the 5' RACE reads with MiXCR, one entry per CDR3 protein. The data show about 79,000 distinct CDR3 sequences, about 11% seen once. Source material: whole blood. Source of these receptors: an adult who was a healthcare worker with PCR-confirmed SARS-CoV-2 infection or an uninfected control (not recorded which). Each CDR3 is given with its conserved first and last residue. The order of the fields is J gene, clone size, V gene, D gene, CDR3 DNA, CDR3 protein. D genes are given only for firm matches. Clone size is given for some rows only: seen once, a few or many times, or a class if the clone is expanded.

j_call: TRBJ2-1; clone_size: many; v_call: TRBV20-1; d_call: TRBD2; cdr3_nt: TGCAGTGCTAGGGGTCCGGGACTAGCCGACAATGAGCAGTTCTTC; cdr3_aa: CSARGPGLADNEQFF
j_call: TRBJ2-7; clone_size: many; v_call: TRBV14; d_call: .; cdr3_nt: TGTGCCAGCAGCCAAGTCGGGGGACTCAGCTCCTACGAGCAGTACTTC; cdr3_aa: CASSQVGGLSSYEQYF
j_call: TRBJ1-3; clone_size: .; v_call: TRBV3-1; d_call: .; cdr3_nt: TGTGCCAGCACGGGGGAATCAGGAAACACCATATATTTT; cdr3_aa: CASTGESGNTIYF
j_call: TRBJ2-3; clone_size: many; v_call: TRBV15; d_call: .; cdr3_nt: TGTGCCACCACTCAAAGAACAAAACTATGGATGAGCACAGATGCGCAGTATTTT; cdr3_aa: CATTQRTKLWMSTDAQYF
j_call: TRBJ2-5; clone_size: many; v_call: TRBV12-3/TRBV12-4; d_call: .; cdr3_nt: TGTGCCAGCAGTTTGGTTCGAACTGGAGAGACCCAGTACTTC; cdr3_aa: CASSLVRTGETQYF
j_call: TRBJ2-3; clone_size: many; v_call: TRBV21-1; d_call: .; cdr3_nt: TGTGCCAGCAGCCCCCGCCGGCAGGGCACAGATACGCAGTATTTT; cdr3_aa: CASSPRRQGTDTQYF
j_call: TRBJ1-1; clone_size: .; v_call: TRBV10-1; d_call: .; cdr3_nt: TGCGCCAGCAGCAGATCAGGCGACACTGAAGCTTTCTTT; cdr3_aa: CASSRSGDTEAFF
j_call: TRBJ1-1; clone_size: many; v_call: TRBV29-1; d_call: .; cdr3_nt: TGCAGCGTTGGAGCCTATTATGAAGCTTTCTTT; cdr3_aa: CSVGAYYEAFF
j_call: TRBJ2-2; clone_size: .; v_call: TRBV7-7; d_call: TRBD2; cdr3_nt: TGTGCCAGCAGCTTCGGGGGGTCGACCGGGGAGCTGTTTTTT; cdr3_aa: CASSFGGSTGELFF
j_call: TRBJ2-1; clone_size: many; v_call: TRBV9; d_call: .; cdr3_nt: TGTGCCAGCGGATTCACAGGTACTCCGTTGGATGAGCAGTTCTTC; cdr3_aa: CASGFTGTPLDEQFF
j_call: TRBJ1-2; clone_size: few; v_call: TRBV12-3/TRBV12-4; d_call: TRBD1; cdr3_nt: TGTGCCAGCAGTTCTTCAGGGGGCGCGAGCTATGGCTACACCTTC; cdr3_aa: CASSSSGGASYGYTF
j_call: TRBJ1-6; clone_size: .; v_call: TRBV5-1; d_call: .; cdr3_nt: TGCGCCAGCAGCTGGTCCGGGACGGGCAATTCACCCCTCCACTTT; cdr3_aa: CASSWSGTGNSPLHF
j_call: TRBJ2-3; clone_size: .; v_call: TRBV24-1; d_call: .; cdr3_nt: TGTGCCACCAGTGCCCCCAATACGCAGTATTTT; cdr3_aa: CATSAPNTQYF
j_call: TRBJ2-4; clone_size: .; v_call: TRBV6-5; d_call: .; cdr3_nt: TGTGCCACCAAAGAGGGCCCAATTCAGTACTTC; cdr3_aa: CATKEGPIQYF
j_call: TRBJ1-3; clone_size: few; v_call: TRBV7-2; d_call: .; cdr3_nt: TGTGCCAGCAGCTTAGTGAACCGGGGAATTGGAAACACCATATATTTT; cdr3_aa: CASSLVNRGIGNTIYF
j_call: TRBJ2-1; clone_size: many; v_call: TRBV12-5; d_call: TRBD2; cdr3_nt: TGTGCTAGCACCGTCGAGACTAGCGGGGGCTACTACAATGAGCAGTTCTTC; cdr3_aa: CASTVETSGGYYNEQFF
j_call: TRBJ2-2; clone_size: few; v_call: TRBV24-1; d_call: TRBD1; cdr3_nt: TGTGCCACCAGTGATACTGGACAGGCACCGAACACCGGGGAGCTGTTTTTT; cdr3_aa: CATSDTGQAPNTGELFF
j_call: TRBJ1-1; clone_size: .; v_call: TRBV6-1; d_call: .; cdr3_nt: TGTGCCAGCAGTGCCGAGTGGACTGAAGCTTTCTTT; cdr3_aa: CASSAEWTEAFF
j_call: TRBJ1-2; clone_size: few; v_call: TRBV7-2; d_call: TRBD1; cdr3_nt: TGTGCCAGCAGCCCTACCCTTATACAGGGGGTCTATGGCTACACCTTC; cdr3_aa: CASSPTLIQGVYGYTF
j_call: TRBJ2-5; clone_size: many; v_call: TRBV7-2; d_call: TRBD2; cdr3_nt: TGTGCCAGCAGCCCCGGGACTAGCGGGGGGGCCGGGGAGACCCAGTACTTC; cdr3_aa: CASSPGTSGGAGETQYF
j_call: TRBJ2-5; clone_size: .; v_call: TRBV5-6; d_call: .; cdr3_nt: TGTGCCAGCAGCATCCTGGGGAGAGAGACCCAGTACTTC; cdr3_aa: CASSILGRETQYF
j_call: TRBJ2-7; clone_size: .; v_call: TRBV29-1; d_call: TRBD1; cdr3_nt: TGCAGCGCCGACCCCGCGGGACAGGGCCACGAGCAGTACTTC; cdr3_aa: CSADPAGQGHEQYF
j_call: TRBJ1-3; clone_size: few; v_call: TRBV12-5; d_call: TRBD1; cdr3_nt: TGTGCTAGTGGTTTCCAGCAGGGGGGTGGAAACACCATATATTTT; cdr3_aa: CASGFQQGGGNTIYF
j_call: TRBJ1-1; clone_size: few; v_call: TRBV27; d_call: .; cdr3_nt: TGTGCCAGCAAGGGTTGGGCGGCCGGGAACACTGAAGCTTTCTTT; cdr3_aa: CASKGWAAGNTEAFF
j_call: TRBJ1-2; clone_size: many; v_call: TRBV9; d_call: .; cdr3_nt: TGTGCCAGCAGCGTAGTTGCAGGCTATGGCTACACCTTC; cdr3_aa: CASSVVAGYGYTF
j_call: TRBJ1-2; clone_size: many; v_call: TRBV29-1; d_call: .; cdr3_nt: TGCAGCGTTGAAATGACAAAAGTGAGTGGCTACACCTTC; cdr3_aa: CSVEMTKVSGYTF
j_call: TRBJ2-7; clone_size: many; v_call: TRBV5-4; d_call: .; cdr3_nt: TGTGCCAGCAGCGTGGGGACCGCTGAGCCCTACGAGCAGTACTTC; cdr3_aa: CASSVGTAEPYEQYF
j_call: TRBJ1-2; clone_size: few; v_call: TRBV12-3/TRBV12-4; d_call: .; cdr3_nt: TGTGCCAGCAGTTTAGGGTCAGGATATACTAACTATGGCTACACCTTC; cdr3_aa: CASSLGSGYTNYGYTF
j_call: TRBJ1-3; clone_size: many; v_call: TRBV7-2; d_call: .; cdr3_nt: TGTGCCAGCAGCCCTAGGGGAGGGGTCGGAAACACCATATATTTT; cdr3_aa: CASSPRGGVGNTIYF
j_call: TRBJ1-1; clone_size: few; v_call: TRBV20-1; d_call: TRBD1; cdr3_nt: TGCAGTGCTGACAGACAGGGAGGGTGGGGGAACACTGAAGCTTTCTTT; cdr3_aa: CSADRQGGWGNTEAFF
j_call: TRBJ2-1; clone_size: few; v_call: TRBV20-1; d_call: .; cdr3_nt: TGCAGTGCTAGTCGGCAGGCTTTTATCCATGAGCAGTTCTTC; cdr3_aa: CSASRQAFIHEQFF
j_call: TRBJ2-2; clone_size: .; v_call: TRBV11-2; d_call: TRBD1; cdr3_nt: TGTGCCAGCAGCTTAGCAGGGGGCTCCACCGGGGAGCTGTTTTTT; cdr3_aa: CASSLAGGSTGELFF
j_call: TRBJ1-6; clone_size: many; v_call: TRBV12-3/TRBV12-4; d_call: .; cdr3_nt: TGTGCCAGCAGTTTCATCGGGGACCCTAGTTCACCCCTCCACTTT; cdr3_aa: CASSFIGDPSSPLHF
j_call: TRBJ2-7; clone_size: few; v_call: TRBV6-2/TRBV6-3; d_call: TRBD2; cdr3_nt: TGTGCCAGCAGGGGACTAGGGGCCACCTACGAGCAGTACTTC; cdr3_aa: CASRGLGATYEQYF
j_call: TRBJ2-7; clone_size: many; v_call: TRBV7-2; d_call: .; cdr3_nt: TGTGCCAGCAGCCCCGGGACGGTCTCCTACGAGCAGTACTTC; cdr3_aa: CASSPGTVSYEQYF
j_call: TRBJ2-3; clone_size: many; v_call: TRBV29-1; d_call: TRBD1; cdr3_nt: TGCAGCGTCGCACAGGGGGATACGCAGTATTTT; cdr3_aa: CSVAQGDTQYF
j_call: TRBJ2-7; clone_size: .; v_call: TRBV12-3/TRBV12-4; d_call: .; cdr3_nt: TGTGCCAGCAGTTTAGCGCTAGGGGTCTTGTGGGAGCAGTACTTC; cdr3_aa: CASSLALGVLWEQYF
j_call: TRBJ1-1; clone_size: few; v_call: TRBV9; d_call: TRBD1; cdr3_nt: TGTGCCAGCAACCTGGGACAGCCAAACACTGAAGCTTTCTTT; cdr3_aa: CASNLGQPNTEAFF
j_call: TRBJ2-2; clone_size: few; v_call: TRBV29-1; d_call: .; cdr3_nt: TGCAGCGTTGAAGTGTCCAGGACCAACACCGGGGAGCTGTTTTTT; cdr3_aa: CSVEVSRTNTGELFF
j_call: TRBJ1-5; clone_size: few; v_call: TRBV19; d_call: .; cdr3_nt: TGTGCCAGTAGGGGCGGGAGTTTTGAGCCCCAGCATTTT; cdr3_aa: CASRGGSFEPQHF
j_call: TRBJ1-3; clone_size: many; v_call: TRBV12-3/TRBV12-4; d_call: .; cdr3_nt: TGTGCCAACGCCCGACACCACTCTGGAAACACCATATATTTT; cdr3_aa: CANARHHSGNTIYF
j_call: TRBJ2-3; clone_size: few; v_call: TRBV5-8; d_call: .; cdr3_nt: TGTGCCAGCAGCTTAGGGGCGGCCGTGGATACGCAGTATTTT; cdr3_aa: CASSLGAAVDTQYF
j_call: TRBJ2-7; clone_size: many; v_call: TRBV11-2; d_call: .; cdr3_nt: TGTGCCAGCAGCCCTGGACCGGGGGCCACCTACGAGCAGTACTTC; cdr3_aa: CASSPGPGATYEQYF
j_call: TRBJ1-5; clone_size: .; v_call: TRBV9; d_call: TRBD1; cdr3_nt: TGTGCCAGCAGCGCGGGACAGGGACGCAATCAGCCCCAGCATTTT; cdr3_aa: CASSAGQGRNQPQHF
j_call: TRBJ1-6; clone_size: medium-sized; v_call: TRBV21-1; d_call: .; cdr3_nt: TGTGCCAGCAGCAAAGAAGACTTTATCGGGACAGAAAATTCACCCCTCCACTTT; cdr3_aa: CASSKEDFIGTENSPLHF
j_call: TRBJ2-3; clone_size: many; v_call: TRBV9; d_call: TRBD2; cdr3_nt: TGTGCCAGCAGCGTTAGCGGGGGTAGCACAGATACGCAGTATTTT; cdr3_aa: CASSVSGGSTDTQYF
j_call: TRBJ2-3; clone_size: .; v_call: TRBV7-6; d_call: TRBD2; cdr3_nt: TGTGCCAGCAGCCGCAGGAAGCGGGGGGAAAACACAGATACGCAGTATTTT; cdr3_aa: CASSRRKRGENTDTQYF
j_call: TRBJ2-7; clone_size: few; v_call: TRBV29-1; d_call: TRBD1; cdr3_nt: TGCAGCGTTGAAGCTACAGGGGGTAGTGAGCAGTACTTC; cdr3_aa: CSVEATGGSEQYF
j_call: TRBJ1-6; clone_size: .; v_call: TRBV12-3/TRBV12-4; d_call: .; cdr3_nt: TGTGCCAGCAGTTTGTCCCAGGTGCTCCACTTT; cdr3_aa: CASSLSQVLHF
j_call: TRBJ2-2; clone_size: .; v_call: TRBV10-3; d_call: .; cdr3_nt: TGTGCCATCAGCGGGGAGGCCGGGGAGCTGTTTTTT; cdr3_aa: CAISGEAGELFF
j_call: TRBJ1-2; clone_size: .; v_call: TRBV24-1; d_call: .; cdr3_nt: TGTGCCACCAGTGATTTGTGGCAGCTTGATGGCTACACCTTC; cdr3_aa: CATSDLWQLDGYTF
j_call: TRBJ1-2; clone_size: few; v_call: TRBV4-1; d_call: TRBD1; cdr3_nt: TGCGCCAGCAGCCAATGGACAGGGGACGGCTACACCTTC; cdr3_aa: CASSQWTGDGYTF
j_call: TRBJ1-5; clone_size: many; v_call: TRBV27; d_call: .; cdr3_nt: TGTGCCAGCAGAGGCAGGGAGTATCAGCCCCAGCATTTT; cdr3_aa: CASRGREYQPQHF
j_call: TRBJ2-7; clone_size: many; v_call: TRBV29-1; d_call: .; cdr3_nt: TGCAGCGCCCGAGAGGGGGACTACGAGCAGTACTTC; cdr3_aa: CSAREGDYEQYF
j_call: TRBJ2-1; clone_size: many; v_call: TRBV6-2/TRBV6-3; d_call: TRBD2; cdr3_nt: TGTGCCAGCAGTTACGACTTTGACCGGGGGGGCTCGGATGAGCAGTTCTTC; cdr3_aa: CASSYDFDRGGSDEQFF
j_call: TRBJ2-7; clone_size: many; v_call: TRBV24-1; d_call: .; cdr3_nt: TGTGCCACCAGTGTCTTACAGGCCTACTACGAGCAGTACTTC; cdr3_aa: CATSVLQAYYEQYF
j_call: TRBJ1-4; clone_size: many; v_call: TRBV19; d_call: TRBD1; cdr3_nt: TGTGCCACCGGGACAGGGGTTACTGCAACTAATGAAAAACTGTTTTTT; cdr3_aa: CATGTGVTATNEKLFF
j_call: TRBJ2-3; clone_size: .; v_call: TRBV10-1; d_call: TRBD2; cdr3_nt: TGCGCCACCGCGAGCGGGGGGCGAGATACGCAGTATTTT; cdr3_aa: CATASGGRDTQYF
j_call: TRBJ2-5; clone_size: many; v_call: TRBV2; d_call: .; cdr3_nt: TGTGCCAGACAGGGTGATGGAGAGACCCAGTACTTC; cdr3_aa: CARQGDGETQYF